Listed below are T cell receptor beta chains from one sample, sequenced in a study of cytomegalovirus exposure and HLA in healthy donors. Using immunoSEQ multiplex PCR, the repertoire was profiled, and TCRdb retains in-frame clones only, with some absent. This sample has some 150,000 clones, with around 73% found just once. The sequenced material came from PBMCs. The source is a male donor in good health and CMV-seronegative. CDR3s include the opening cysteine and the closing phenylalanine or tryptophan. Rows may omit the clone size; those that give it use once, few, many or a size class.

CDR3: CASSRDRGYEQYF; J: TRBJ2-7; size: -; V: TRBV7-3
CDR3: CASTLGRNTDTQYF; J: TRBJ2-3; size: -; V: TRBV19
CDR3: CASSQQTYYGYTF; J: TRBJ1-2; size: -; V: TRBV28
CDR3: CASSSDRGFTGANVLTF; J: TRBJ2-6; size: -; V: TRBV7-9
CDR3: CASSAGTVGRNTEAFF; J: TRBJ1-1; size: -; V: TRBV9
CDR3: CASSGASREQFF; J: TRBJ2-1; size: -; V: TRBV27
CDR3: CASSLDRGITEAFF; J: TRBJ1-1; size: -; V: TRBV7-2
CDR3: CATREGAYNEQFF; J: TRBJ2-1; size: -; V: TRBV28
CDR3: CASTSGGLEKLFF; J: TRBJ1-4; size: -; V: TRBV25-1
CDR3: CASSYDFTGGTEAFF; J: TRBJ1-1; size: -; V: TRBV19
CDR3: CASSADRDRNIQYF; J: TRBJ2-4; size: -; V: TRBV5-1
CDR3: CASSLGQGRNIQYF; J: TRBJ2-4; size: -; V: TRBV11-1
CDR3: CASSSPWTSGANEQFF; J: TRBJ2-1; size: -; V: TRBV7-2
CDR3: CASSLNRFYNSPLHF; J: TRBJ1-6; size: few; V: TRBV5-6
CDR3: CASSPSPGARQGGYGYTF; J: TRBJ1-2; size: -; V: TRBV6-4
CDR3: CASSEIGDRNYNEQFF; J: TRBJ2-1; size: -; V: TRBV6-1
CDR3: CASSLGGTGAFF; J: TRBJ1-1; size: -; V: TRBV11-2
CDR3: CASSEEGGLAGVGTGPQETQYF; J: TRBJ2-5; size: -; V: TRBV6-1
CDR3: CASSEQGYYGYTF; J: TRBJ1-2; size: -; V: TRBV9
CDR3: CASNGGGTDAYEQYF; J: TRBJ2-7; size: -; V: TRBV7-9
CDR3: CASSTVAGGLSEQYF; J: TRBJ2-7; size: -; V: TRBV6-5
CDR3: CASSRGSGGNQPQHF; J: TRBJ1-5; size: -; V: TRBV11-2
CDR3: CASSIDPRRAGGADTQYF; J: TRBJ2-3; size: -; V: TRBV19
CDR3: CASSSSGGTNTGELFF; J: TRBJ2-2; size: -; V: TRBV7-8
CDR3: CASSIQRLNQPQHF; J: TRBJ1-5; size: -; V: TRBV19
CDR3: CASSSYTGQGAEAFF; J: TRBJ1-1; size: few; V: TRBV7-2
CDR3: CASSDDRVGNQPQHF; J: TRBJ1-5; size: -; V: TRBV5-8
CDR3: CASSFTPLAGVRNEQFF; J: TRBJ2-1; size: -; V: TRBV5-1
CDR3: CASSLGQVPYNSPLHF; J: TRBJ1-6; size: -; V: TRBV5-4
CDR3: CAWSGGPGDTGELFF; J: TRBJ2-2; size: -; V: TRBV30
CDR3: CASSLAGTGSNEQFF; J: TRBJ2-1; size: -; V: TRBV5-1
CDR3: CASSQDTRQSSYNSPLHF; J: TRBJ1-6; size: -; V: TRBV4-3
CDR3: CSVTGASFGGYTF; J: TRBJ1-2; size: once; V: TRBV29-1
CDR3: CASSLGQGISGELFF; J: TRBJ2-2; size: -; V: TRBV2